The clone carrying this T cell receptor (beta chain) was picked up one time. TCRdb's table, derived via immunoSEQ multiplex PCR, lists solely in-frame clones and lacks some. The table has about 46,000 clones, 93% seen once. This sample is part of a study of T cell changes during pregnancy in multiple sclerosis. Trimming left V 5 bases short and J 7 bases short, with 11 bases between. The CDR3 is made up of 12 amino acids. CDR1 and CDR2 from the germline V gene are SEHNR and FQNEAQ (reference sequence). This rearrangement joins TRBV7-9 to TRBJ1-1; D unclear. The TCR comes from a female donor with multiple sclerosis, enrolled in a pregnancy study. Sequences were derived from CD8+ T cells from peripheral blood mononuclear cells, sampled after pregnancy. The CDR3 reads CASSPTQDEAFF. In nucleotides, the CDR3 is TGTGCCAGCAGCCCCACCCAGGATGAAGCTTTCTTT.